The 15 T cell receptor beta chains presented below share a single source sample, sequenced in a study of OX40 agonist ivuxolimab in advanced cancers. Library preparation employed the immunoSEQ multiplex PCR assay. Held by TCRdb, this immuneACCESS table contains in-frame sequences only and omits some clones. Under half of the omission traces to an unresolved V gene where checked; the cause of the rest is unknown. The sample includes approximately 45,000 clones, with approximately 86% observed a single time. The ten most abundant clones make up more than 15% of the sample. Specimen: CD4+ or CD8+ T cells sorted from blood, collected in a trial of the OX40 agonist ivuxolimab. All receptors derive from an adult with an advanced solid tumor such as melanoma, head and neck, liver or kidney cancer.

This clone was seen only once. The CDR3 reads CASSPYQGGTYNEQFF. The CDR3, as DNA: TGTGCCAGCAGTCCATACCAGGGGGGGACCTACAATGAGCAGTTCTTC. The rearrangement links TRBV27 to TRBJ2-1; D is possibly TRBD1 or TRBD2 (7 bases each). The CDR3 consists of 16 residues. The V gene lost 5 bases and the J gene lost 2 bases, with 16 bases spanning the gap. Looked up from germline, CDR1 is MNHEY and CDR2 is SMNVEV (reference sequence).

V usage is TRBV5-5 and J usage is TRBJ2-7; D gene unclear. The germline V gene encodes CDR1 SGHKS and CDR2 YYEKEE (reference sequence). The ends were cut back, 1 base at V and 3 bases at J, with 8 bases in the middle. The CDR3 has 13 residues. The CDR3 nucleotides are TGTGCCAGCAGCTTGTACGGAAACTACGAGCAGTACGTC. Protein sequence: CASSLYGNYEQYV.

The CDR3 spells CASSLNGGLAWETQYF. CDR3 DNA sequence: TGTGCCAGCAGCTTAAACGGTGGACTAGCCTGGGAGACCCAGTACTTC. The chain combines TRBV7-2 with TRBJ2-5, with 8 bases aligning to TRBD2. This CDR3 is 16 amino acids long. Germline lookup yields CDR1 SGHTA and CDR2 FQGNSA. The J segment lost 5 bases and the V segment lost 2 bases, leaving 10 bases of the junction unmatched.

V and J are TRBV12-5 and TRBJ2-2, with D uncertain. Per germline, CDR1 LGHNT and CDR2 FRNRAP. The length of the CDR3 is 17 residues. Between the trimmed V and J ends, which lost 3 bases and 6 bases, there was a span of 20 bases. As DNA, the CDR3 is TGTGCTAGTGGTTTCACGTTGCGTCCTTCTAACGCCGGGGAGCTGTTTTTT. Encoded protein: CASGFTLRPSNAGELFF.

This clone appeared once. This chain uses TRBV28 with TRBJ1-6, with unresolved D. Germline assignment: CDR1 MDHEN and CDR2 SYDVKM. The CDR3 has 17 residues. V lost 6 bases to trimming and J lost 2 bases, with 17 bases between them. The chain's CDR3 is CASRTNPRETYNSPLHF. The DNA of the CDR3 is TGTGCCAGCAGGACAAATCCAAGGGAAACCTATAATTCACCCCTCCACTTT.

The chain combines TRBV11-2 with TRBJ2-1; D is unresolved. The V end was cut by 2 bases, the J end by 7 bases, with 15 bases between. The CDR3 has 15 amino acids. CDR1 and CDR2 from the germline V gene are SGHAT and FQNNGV. The CDR3 DNA reads TGTGCCAGCAGCTTAATCGGGCCATCTGGGAATGAGCAGTTCTTC. Translated: CASSLIGPSGNEQFF.

The genes are TRBV13 and TRBJ2-5, with TRBD1 as a possible D gene (5 bases). The length of the CDR3 is 15 residues. The germline gives CDR1 PRHDT, CDR2 FYEKMQ (reference sequence). V lost 7 bases and J lost 2, with 17 bases in between. The CDR3 nucleotides read TGTGCCAGCACCATAGACGGACATAAACAAGAGACCCAGTACTTC. As protein: CASTIDGHKQETQYF. The variable domain in full, with the rest retrieved from reference TRBV13 and TRBJ2-5, is AAGVIQSPRHLIKEKRETATLKCYPIPRHDTVYWYQQGPGQDPQFLISFYEKMQSDKGSIPDRFSAQQFSDYHSELNMSSLELGDSALYFCASTIDGHKQETQYFGPGTRLLVL.

V usage is TRBV5-4 and J usage is TRBJ2-1; D is uncertain. The CDR3 has 15 amino acids. The germline CDR1 and CDR2 sequences are SGHNT and YYREEE (reference sequence). The ends were cut back, 0 bases at V and 0 bases at J, with 7 bases in the middle. Here the CDR3 reads CASSLEGSSYNEQFF. The CDR3 nucleotides are TGTGCCAGCAGCTTGGAGGGAAGCTCCTACAATGAGCAGTTCTTC.

The rearrangement joins TRBV29-1 to TRBJ1-1; tentative D call: TRBD1 (6 bases). Germline CDR1 reads SQVTM; CDR2 reads ANQGSEA. Deletions cut 7 bases from V and 0 bases from J, with 12 bases between. The CDR3 loop spans 13 amino acids. The CDR3: CSEIGQLNTEAFF. The CDR3 DNA reads TGCAGCGAGATTGGACAGCTGAACACTGAAGCTTTCTTT.

The chain carries TRBV27 and TRBJ2-5, with TRBD1 as a possible D gene (6 bases). The CDR3 has 15 amino acids. V lost 4 bases to trimming and J lost 5 bases, with 17 bases between them. The germline gives CDR1 MNHEY, CDR2 SMNVEV (reference sequence). CDR3 coding DNA: TGTGCCAGCAGTTCCCAGGGGCCCCCGGCGGAGACCCAGTACTTC. It translates to CASSSQGPPAETQYF.

The chain links TRBV27 to TRBJ2-7; TRBD1 is a possible D gene (5 bases). Germline-derived CDR1 and CDR2 are MNHEY and SMNVEV (reference sequence). CDR3 length: 13 residues. The germline V and J ends were trimmed by 6 bases and 2 bases, with 11 bases remaining between them. The CDR3 is CASSPTATYEQYF. In DNA form, the CDR3 reads TGTGCCAGCAGCCCGACAGCGACCTACGAGCAGTACTTC.

The chain is built from TRBV4-1 and TRBJ2-2; TRBD1 matches at 9 bases. Germline V gene data show CDR1 as MGHRA and CDR2 as YSYEKL. The V and J ends lost 4 bases and 4 bases, in that order; junction bases with no gene match: 7. The CDR3 length is 16 residues. CDR3 in amino acids: CASSPKDRGSTGELFF. The CDR3 bases are TGCGCCAGCAGCCCAAAAGACAGGGGGTCCACCGGGGAGCTGTTTTTT.

The V gene is TRBV25-1, the J gene TRBJ2-6; D remains unclear. Germline assignment: CDR1 MGHDK and CDR2 SYGVNS. The CDR3 consists of 14 residues. In DNA, the CDR3 is TGTGCTTCACTGCAAGGGTATGGGGCCAACGTCCTGACTTTC. Its protein product is CASLQGYGANVLTF.

The V gene is TRBV4-2, the J gene TRBJ2-1; the match to TRBD2 covers 13 bases. Per the germline V gene, CDR1 is LGHNA and CDR2 is YNFKEQ. The trim removed 3 bases at V and 6 bases at J, leaving 8 bases unmatched. The CDR3 is made up of 17 amino acids. CDR3 sequence: CASSHETSGGAANEQFF. The DNA of the CDR3 is TGTGCCAGCAGCCATGAAACTAGCGGGGGGGCGGCCAATGAGCAGTTCTTC.

The gene calls are TRBV7-6 and TRBJ1-1, with a possible D match to TRBD1 (5 bases). In germline, CDR1 is SGHVS, CDR2 FNYEAQ. The CDR3 totals 16 residues. The ends were cut back, 3 bases at V and 1 base at J, with 15 bases in the middle. The CDR3 is CASSLAPGRENTEAFF. The CDR3 bases are TGTGCCAGCAGCTTGGCTCCAGGGAGGGAGAACACTGAAGCTTTCTTT.